What follows is one T cell receptor (beta chain) and its context. The data were taken from a study of blood T cell repertoires in COVID-19. Repertoires were generated with immunoSEQ multiplex PCR, while TCRdb's copy carries only in-frame clones and drops some. The top ten hold over 1.5% of the sample, which has roughly 240,000 clones, around 80% seen once. The CDR3 is 13 residues long. V gave up 4 bases and J gave up 5 bases, with 10 bases separating them. Germline V CDR1 and CDR2: KGHDR, SFDVKD. The sequence was obtained from a woman aged 80 or over with acute or convalescent COVID-19. The chain recombines TRBV24-1 with TRBJ1-2; D unresolved. The sequencing sample was made of peripheral blood. As DNA, the CDR3 is TGTGCCACCAGTGACGGGATCAAGTATGGCTACACCTTC. This encodes CATSDGIKYGYTF.